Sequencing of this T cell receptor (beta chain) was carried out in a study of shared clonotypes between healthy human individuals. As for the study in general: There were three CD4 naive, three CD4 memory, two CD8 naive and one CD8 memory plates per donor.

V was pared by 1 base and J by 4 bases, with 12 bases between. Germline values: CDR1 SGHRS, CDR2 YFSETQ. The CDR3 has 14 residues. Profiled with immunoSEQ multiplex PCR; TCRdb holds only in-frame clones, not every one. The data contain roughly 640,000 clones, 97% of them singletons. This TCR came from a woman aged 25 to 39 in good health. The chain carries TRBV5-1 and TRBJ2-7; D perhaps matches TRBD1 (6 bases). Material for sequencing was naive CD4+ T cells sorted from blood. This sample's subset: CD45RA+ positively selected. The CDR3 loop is CASSLFRDNYEQYF. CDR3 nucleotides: TGCGCCAGCAGCTTGTTTCGGGACAATTACGAGCAGTACTTC.